This TCR beta chain was sequenced for a study of regulatory T cells in long-lasting Graves disease. Documented time point: newly diagnosed GD, antithyroid drugs for less than 3 months. PBMC-derived RNA was used for the TCR library. Arm-PCR with iRepertoire HTBI primers amplified the CDR3 regions for these TCR beta libraries. Using its own MiXCR run on the multiplex PCR reads, TCRdb lists one record per CDR3 protein. The sample has a few hundred thousand distinct CDR3 sequences; 10% to 15% are singletons. This sample was also put to use in a study of T cells in Graves' hyperthyroidism and ophthalmopathy.

The TCR comes from a woman aged 18-35 years with Graves disease. The specimen was peripheral blood mononuclear cells (PBMCs), collected at new diagnosis, from a patient treated with antithyroid drugs.

The CDR3 protein is CASSQTSGRANEQFF. DNA of the CDR3: TGCGCCAGCAGCCAAACTAGCGGGAGGGCCAATGAGCAGTTCTTC. The chain carries TRBV4-3 and TRBJ2-1; 13 bases align to TRBD2. Germline loops: CDR1 LGHNA, CDR2 YSLEER. J gave up 6 bases and V 2 bases, and 1 base lay outside the gene matches. The CDR3 runs to 15 residues.